A selection of T cell receptor beta chains follows, all from one sample in a study of T cell changes during pregnancy in multiple sclerosis. Only in-frame clones appear in the TCRdb table, and some are missing; sequencing was by immunoSEQ multiplex PCR. The repertoire includes approximately 24,000 clones, around 90% of them detected once, and roughly 9% sits in the top ten. Material: CD8+ T cells from peripheral blood mononuclear cells, obtained in the third trimester of pregnancy. Receptors originate from a female donor in good health, enrolled as a control in a pregnancy study. The conserved cysteine and the conserved F or W are not part of the CDR3 here. Size is stated for part of the rows, as once, few or many counts, or as a class when the clone is expanded.

size,J,V,length,CDR3
-,TRBJ2-7,TRBV5-3,12,ARSLESGTYEQY
once,TRBJ2-1,TRBV10-3,13,AITQTSGRINEQF
-,TRBJ2-3,TRBV19,13,ASSIGGTGSDTQY
-,TRBJ2-1,TRBV7-9,10,ASSLGRNEQF
-,TRBJ1-1,TRBV11-2,11,ASSLGANTEAF
-,TRBJ1-1,TRBV19,15,ASSIDGGRGRGTEAF
once,TRBJ2-1,TRBV7-3,12,ASSFGGDYNEQF
-,TRBJ1-5,TRBV14,15,ASRLLWSGQVNQPQH
-,TRBJ1-2,TRBV10-2,15,ASSEPGRATGSYGYT
-,TRBJ2-3,TRBV28,12,ASSFLADTDTQY
-,TRBJ1-1,TRBV7-9,10,ASSRDSPEAF
-,TRBJ2-7,TRBV5-1,12,ASSVAGVVNEQY
-,TRBJ2-3,TRBV10-3,13,AISGFGASTDTQY
-,TRBJ2-1,TRBV7-9,13,ASTKREVYYNEQF
-,TRBJ2-7,TRBV28,13,ASSPRTGGTYEQY
-,TRBJ2-1,TRBV2,13,ASDGQRLRRNEQF
-,TRBJ2-2,TRBV4-1,12,ASSQGQGSGELF
-,TRBJ1-5,TRBV4-1,14,ASSQVGQGRNQPQH
-,TRBJ1-1,TRBV11-2,12,ASSLAGGDTEAF
-,TRBJ1-1,TRBV25-1,10,ASSESGSEAF
-,TRBJ2-3,TRBV6-4,15,ASSDSIASGGTDTQY
-,TRBJ2-3,TRBV7-2,14,ASSLVTAGITDTQY
-,TRBJ2-1,TRBV14,12,ASSQRESYNEQF
-,TRBJ1-5,TRBV4-1,14,ASSHPGGGANQPQH
-,TRBJ1-5,TRBV9,12,ASSVGGVGQPQH
-,TRBJ2-7,TRBV2,9,ASSVSLEQY
-,TRBJ1-5,TRBV19,10,ASRGGNQPQH
-,TRBJ2-3,TRBV6-4,13,ASSDGTGGADTQY
once,TRBJ2-1,TRBV10-3,13,AISEPGQGYNEQF
-,TRBJ2-7,TRBV18,14,ASSLSEGQGTYEQY
once,TRBJ2-1,TRBV28,13,ASTPDRERLNEQF
-,TRBJ1-2,TRBV7-8,12,ASSLSGQGNGYT
-,TRBJ2-7,TRBV14,12,ASSLWGRTYEQY